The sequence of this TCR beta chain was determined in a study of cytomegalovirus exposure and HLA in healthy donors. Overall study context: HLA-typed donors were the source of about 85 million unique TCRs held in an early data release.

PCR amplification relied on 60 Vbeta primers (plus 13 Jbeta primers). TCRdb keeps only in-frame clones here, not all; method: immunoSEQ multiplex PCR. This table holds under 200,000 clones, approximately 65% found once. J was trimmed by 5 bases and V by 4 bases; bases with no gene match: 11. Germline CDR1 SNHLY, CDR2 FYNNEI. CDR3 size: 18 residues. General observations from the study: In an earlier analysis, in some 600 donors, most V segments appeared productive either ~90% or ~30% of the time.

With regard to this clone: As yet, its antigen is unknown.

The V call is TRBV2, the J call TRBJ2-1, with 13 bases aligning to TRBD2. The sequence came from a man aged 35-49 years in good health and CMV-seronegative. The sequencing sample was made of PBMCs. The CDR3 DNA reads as TGTGCCAGCAGTGTCTGGCCCGGACTAGCGGGAGAGGACAATGAGCAGTTCTTC. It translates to CASSVWPGLAGEDNEQFF.